This TCR beta chain was captured in a study of blood T cell repertoires in COVID-19. This clone was seen once. The repertoire was sequenced with immunoSEQ multiplex PCR; TCRdb's copy has only in-frame clones and lacks some. The data show 200,000 to 250,000 clones, with more than 65% seen just once and approximately 3.8% held by the top ten. Trimming took off 2 bases at V and 9 bases at J, with 5 bases between the two ends. Germline V lookup: CDR1 MNHEY, CDR2 SVGAGI. This CDR3 is built from 11 residues. The TCR was taken from a woman of 80 years or more with acute or convalescent COVID-19. This rearrangement joins TRBV6-5 to TRBJ2-1; D remains unclear. Sequenced input: peripheral blood. Here the CDR3 reads CASSYIGEQFF. CDR3 nucleotide sequence: TGTGCCAGCAGTTACATCGGTGAGCAGTTCTTC.